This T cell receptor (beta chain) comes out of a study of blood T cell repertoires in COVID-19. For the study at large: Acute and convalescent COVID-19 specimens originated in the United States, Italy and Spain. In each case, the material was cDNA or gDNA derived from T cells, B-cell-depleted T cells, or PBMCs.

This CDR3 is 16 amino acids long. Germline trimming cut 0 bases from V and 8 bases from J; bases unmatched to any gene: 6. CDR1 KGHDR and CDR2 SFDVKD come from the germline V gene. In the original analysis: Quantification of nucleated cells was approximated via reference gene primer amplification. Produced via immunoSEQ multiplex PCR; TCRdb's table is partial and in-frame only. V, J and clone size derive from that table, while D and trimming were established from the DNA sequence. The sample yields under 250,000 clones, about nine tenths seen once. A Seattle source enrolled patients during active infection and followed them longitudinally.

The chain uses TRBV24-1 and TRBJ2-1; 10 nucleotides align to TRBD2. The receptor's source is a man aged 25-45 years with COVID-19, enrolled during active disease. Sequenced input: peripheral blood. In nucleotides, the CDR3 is TGTGCCACCAGTGATTTGGTGTCTAGCGGGAGCCATGAGCAGTTCTTC. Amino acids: CATSDLVSSGSHEQFF.